This T cell receptor (beta chain) was observed in a study of CD8 T cells in Susac syndrome. V gave up 4 bases and J gave up 1 base, with 10 bases separating them. CDR1 is DFQATT, CDR2 SNEGSKA, per germline (reference sequence). This CDR3 has 13 amino acids. The sequenced target, TCR beta, came from blood CD8+ and CD4+ T cells. cDNA came from about 0.51 to 1 ug RNA primed by random hexamers. TCR beta CDR3 was amplified by immunoSEQ covering 54 Vbeta and 13 Jbeta. TCRdb re-called the immunoSEQ multiplex PCR reads with MiXCR, one entry per CDR3 protein. The sample lists some 220,000 distinct CDR3 sequences, about 95% occurring once. This clonotype has a single count. Antigen specificity is unknown. General study results and limits: As the study acknowledged, the number of individuals in its TCR sequencing and HLA analysis was relatively small.

The sequencing input was CD4+ T cells from PBMCs. V and J are TRBV20-1 and TRBJ2-5, with D perhaps matching TRBD2 (5 bases). This sequence originates from a human donor with multiple sclerosis. The DNA for the CDR3 is TGCAGTGCTATGGACGGGATCCAAGAGACCCAGTACTTC. The encoded protein is CSAMDGIQETQYF.